This T cell receptor beta chain came from a study of cytomegalovirus exposure and HLA in healthy donors. The study's findings and limits: It was only CMV serostatus that was available as immune exposure information. TCR beta V segments were, for the most part, productive about 87% or about 30% of the time in an earlier analysis. Some highly shared sequence variants likely arose as a pipeline artifact.

Per the germline V gene, CDR1 is LNHDA and CDR2 is SQIVND (reference sequence). The junction had 14 bases not matched to a gene; V was cut back by 5 bases and J by 8 bases. The CDR3 is 16 residues long. Remarks on this clone: What it binds is unknown.

Primers included in the PCR were 60 Vbeta and 13 Jbeta primers. Clones were sequenced by immunoSEQ multiplex PCR, and TCRdb holds only the in-frame ones, with some missing. The table has roughly 120,000 clones, 80% seen once. This chain connects TRBV19 to TRBJ1-2; TRBD1 agrees at 10 bases. This TCR was sampled from a man younger than 40 in good health and CMV-seronegative. Sequenced sample: PBMCs. CDR3 protein: CASSLTGTGEVSGYTF. The CDR3 region has the DNA TGTGCCAGTAGTCTGACCGGGACAGGGGAAGTGAGCGGCTACACCTTC.